A selection of T cell receptor beta chains follows, all from one sample in a study of blood T cell repertoires in COVID-19. Produced via immunoSEQ multiplex PCR; TCRdb's table is partial and in-frame only. This table holds about 410,000 clones, 89% found once. Sequencing used peripheral blood. Receptors were obtained from a woman in her thirties or forties with COVID-19, enrolled during active disease. Both conserved end residues are part of each CDR3. Each record gives: V gene, J gene, D gene, clone size, CDR3 DNA, CDR3 protein. The D gene is left open where the match is weak. Size is stated for part of the rows, as once, few or many counts, or as a class when the clone is expanded.

v_call: TRBV27; j_call: TRBJ2-5; d_call: NA; clone_size: NA; cdr3_nt: TGTGCCAGCAGTAGTTACGGTGGGCCCCAAGAGACCCAGTACTTC; cdr3_aa: CASSSYGGPQETQYF
v_call: TRBV19; j_call: TRBJ2-3; d_call: TRBD2; clone_size: NA; cdr3_nt: TGTGCCAGTAGCCTACTAGCGGGAGGGTCTCTCGCCACAGATACGCAGTATTTT; cdr3_aa: CASSLLAGGSLATDTQYF
v_call: TRBV5-6; j_call: TRBJ1-5; d_call: NA; clone_size: NA; cdr3_nt: TGTGCCAGCAGCTTGGGATACGGTGGGGCGCAGCCCCAGCATTTT; cdr3_aa: CASSLGYGGAQPQHF
v_call: TRBV5-5; j_call: TRBJ2-4; d_call: NA; clone_size: NA; cdr3_nt: TGTGCCAGCAGCTGGGGCCCCGTTAAAAACATTCAGTACTTC; cdr3_aa: CASSWGPVKNIQYF
v_call: TRBV6-2/TRBV6-3; j_call: TRBJ1-1; d_call: NA; clone_size: NA; cdr3_nt: TGTGCCAGCAGTTACCCGGGAGGAACTGAAGCTTTCTTT; cdr3_aa: CASSYPGGTEAFF
v_call: TRBV30; j_call: TRBJ2-3; d_call: NA; clone_size: once; cdr3_nt: TGTGCCTGGAGTGGGGGCGGGGTCAGCACAGATACGCAGTATTTT; cdr3_aa: CAWSGGGVSTDTQYF
v_call: TRBV6-5; j_call: TRBJ2-2; d_call: NA; clone_size: NA; cdr3_nt: TGTGCCAGCAGTTATACATTTAACACCGGGGAGCTGTTTTTT; cdr3_aa: CASSYTFNTGELFF
v_call: TRBV29-1; j_call: TRBJ2-2; d_call: NA; clone_size: NA; cdr3_nt: TGCAGCGTTGTAACAGTCGGTGGCAGGGGGAGGCCCGGGGAGCTGTTTTTT; cdr3_aa: CSVVTVGGRGRPGELFF
v_call: TRBV19; j_call: TRBJ2-7; d_call: NA; clone_size: NA; cdr3_nt: TGTGCCAGTAGTATCAGGGTTAGCTCCTACGAGCAGTACTTC; cdr3_aa: CASSIRVSSYEQYF
v_call: TRBV4-3; j_call: TRBJ1-6; d_call: NA; clone_size: NA; cdr3_nt: TGCGCCAGCTCCCCCGACAGAGTTAATTCACCCCTCCACTTT; cdr3_aa: CASSPDRVNSPLHF
v_call: TRBV2; j_call: TRBJ1-4; d_call: NA; clone_size: NA; cdr3_nt: TGTGCCAGCAGCGCACTTCAAACAGAGGGTGAAAAACTGTTTTTT; cdr3_aa: CASSALQTEGEKLFF
v_call: TRBV28; j_call: TRBJ1-2; d_call: NA; clone_size: NA; cdr3_nt: TGTGCCAGCAGTTTAATGGCGGGGGCAAACTTTGGCTACACCTTC; cdr3_aa: CASSLMAGANFGYTF
v_call: TRBV7-2; j_call: TRBJ1-2; d_call: NA; clone_size: NA; cdr3_nt: TGTGCCAGCAGCTTAACACAGTCTAACTATGGCTACACCTTC; cdr3_aa: CASSLTQSNYGYTF
v_call: TRBV6-5; j_call: TRBJ1-1; d_call: TRBD1; clone_size: NA; cdr3_nt: TGTGCCAGCAGCCTCTTAGACAGGGACACTGAAGCTTTCTTT; cdr3_aa: CASSLLDRDTEAFF
v_call: TRBV6-2/TRBV6-3; j_call: TRBJ1-5; d_call: TRBD1; clone_size: once; cdr3_nt: TGTGCCAGCAGCCGGACAGGGGGGTTGAGCAATCAGCCCCAGCATTTT; cdr3_aa: CASSRTGGLSNQPQHF
v_call: TRBV27; j_call: TRBJ2-4; d_call: NA; clone_size: NA; cdr3_nt: TGTGCCAGCAGTTTATTGACAGAGTGGGCCAAAAACATTCAGTACTTC; cdr3_aa: CASSLLTEWAKNIQYF
v_call: TRBV7-2; j_call: TRBJ1-5; d_call: NA; clone_size: once; cdr3_nt: TGTGCCAGCAGCCTTCGGGGGGACTATCAGCCCCAGCATTTT; cdr3_aa: CASSLRGDYQPQHF
v_call: TRBV28; j_call: TRBJ2-7; d_call: TRBD1; clone_size: NA; cdr3_nt: TGTGCCAGCAGCCCTCTGGACAGGGGACCCTCCTACGAGCAGTACTTC; cdr3_aa: CASSPLDRGPSYEQYF
v_call: TRBV11-1; j_call: TRBJ1-2; d_call: TRBD1; clone_size: NA; cdr3_nt: TGTGCCAGCCGAGGGACAGCTAACTATGGCTACACCTTC; cdr3_aa: CASRGTANYGYTF
v_call: TRBV28; j_call: TRBJ1-4; d_call: TRBD1; clone_size: NA; cdr3_nt: TGTGCCAGCAGTTGGGGGCGGTTAAGGGGGCTGGCTAATGAAAAACTGTTTTTT; cdr3_aa: CASSWGRLRGLANEKLFF
v_call: TRBV4-1; j_call: TRBJ1-6; d_call: NA; clone_size: NA; cdr3_nt: TGCGCCAGCAGCCAGGGGGCTCATAATTCACCCCTCCACTTT; cdr3_aa: CASSQGAHNSPLHF
v_call: TRBV11-2; j_call: TRBJ2-7; d_call: NA; clone_size: NA; cdr3_nt: TGTGCCAGCAGCTTGTATGAGGCGGGTAGCTCCTACGAGCAGTACTTC; cdr3_aa: CASSLYEAGSSYEQYF